A single sample gave rise to the 7 T cell receptor beta chains below, sequenced in a study of blood T cell repertoires in COVID-19. This table comes from immunoSEQ multiplex PCR, and its TCRdb copy is limited to in-frame clones, with some not included. The data show 37,000 or so clones, approximately 88% seen once. The sample was peripheral blood. These receptors all come from a human donor in a cohort sampled during active COVID-19.

The chain has TRBV25-1 and TRBJ1-1; no reliable D call. Trimming shortened V by 5 bases and J by 4 bases, and 14 bases separated the two germline ends. Germline CDR1 MGHDK, CDR2 SYGVNS. The CDR3 length is 14 residues. CDR3 in DNA: TGTGCCAGCAGTATGCCAGGCCGGGGCACTGAAGCTTTCTTT. Amino acids: CASSMPGRGTEAFF.

The chain links TRBV6-1 to TRBJ2-7; D gene uncertain. Germline CDR1 reads MNHNS; CDR2 reads SASEGT. The CDR3 sequence is 13 residues long. V lost 2 bases and J 3 bases, leaving 8 bases between the germline ends. CDR3 region: CASSESDNYEQYF. The CDR3 DNA reads as TGTGCCAGCAGTGAAAGTGACAACTACGAGCAGTACTTC.

This chain joins TRBV6-5 and TRBJ1-2, with a tentative D call TRBD1 (5 bases). The CDR3 loop spans 15 amino acids. The germline gives CDR1 MNHEY, CDR2 SVGAGI. The ends were cut back, 10 bases at V and 3 bases at J, with 21 bases in the middle. The CDR3 nucleotides read TGTGCCACCCGGGTAGGGCAGGGTTGGTACTATGGCTACACCTTC. Protein product: CATRVGQGWYYGYTF.

The rearrangement uses TRBV5-1 and TRBJ2-7; D is unresolved. Germline V gene lookup returns CDR1 SGHRS and CDR2 YFSETQ. Between the trimmed V and J ends, which lost 1 base and 0 bases, there was a span of 11 bases. The CDR3 covers 15 residues. The CDR3 sequence: CASSLTDTSSYEQYF. The DNA of the CDR3 is TGCGCCAGCAGCTTGACAGACACGAGCTCCTACGAGCAGTACTTC.

The table lists this clone with a count of one. J is TRBJ2-7 and V is TRBV7-9, with D possibly being TRBD2 (5 bases). Trimming stripped 3 bases from V and 4 bases from J, with 13 bases between. The CDR3 contains 14 residues. Germline assignment: CDR1 SEHNR and CDR2 FQNEAQ (reference sequence). The CDR3 loop is CASSFLAGNYEQYF. The CDR3 nucleotides read TGTGCCAGCAGCTTCCTAGCCGGTAATTACGAGCAGTACTTC.

The J gene is TRBJ1-4, the V gene TRBV3-1 (or the pseudogene TRBV3-2); maybe TRBD1 (5 bases). This CDR3 contains 16 residues. Trimming took off 1 base at V and 4 bases at J, with 13 bases between the two ends. Germline loops: CDR1 LGHDT, CDR2 YNNKEL (reference sequence). The CDR3 loop reads CASSQGGTIYNEKLFF. The CDR3 DNA follows: TGTGCCAGCAGCCAAGGCGGGACGATCTATAATGAAAAACTGTTTTTT.

The chain is built from TRBV6-5 and TRBJ2-7, with 7 positions matching TRBD1. Trimming removed 0 bases from V and 0 bases from J; junction bases left unmatched: 5. This CDR3 comprises 16 residues. The germline V gene has CDR1 MNHEY and CDR2 SVGAGI. As DNA, the CDR3 is TGTGCCAGCAGTTACTCGATAGGACAGGTCTCCTACGAGCAGTACTTC. Translated, it gives CASSYSIGQVSYEQYF.